These T cell receptor beta chains were read from a single sample in a study of radiation and T cells in renal cell carcinoma. The assay was immunoSEQ multiplex PCR, and TCRdb's table has in-frame clones only and misses some. The sample holds 25,000 or so clones; more than 50% are singletons and the top ten take approximately 21%. Sequenced here: tumor tissue, sampled from a patient whose treatment was nephrectomy without radiotherapy. The receptors were sampled from a human donor with renal cell carcinoma. Each CDR3 is given with its conserved first and last residue. The order of the fields is clone size, V gene, CDR3 protein. A clone size is listed for some rows: how often the clone was seen (once, few, many), or a class if it is expanded.

NA	TRBV2	CASSAGEGRYGYTF
NA	TRBV7-2	CASSLAAGGNPPYEQYF
few	TRBV7-2	CASSHNREWAYNEQFF
medium-sized	TRBV7-6	CASSLGTSGGAYEQYF
few	TRBV6-1	CASSKAAGTGYGEQFF
NA	TRBV6-5	CATSPLAGPDGYTF
few	TRBV4-2	CASSQGTGGLGYTF
medium-sized	TRBV7-7	CASSLGAEQETQYF
few	TRBV10-3	CAISESSREDEQFF
NA	TRBV7-3	CASSLGGQGWYSGYTF
once	TRBV7-2	CASSLGNSGNTIYF
NA	TRBV2	CASRREPGGKNIQYF
NA	TRBV6-5	CASSSPAGGGSPLHF
NA	TRBV19	CASSGQGFSPLHF
once	TRBV7-2	CASSLALAGGRNEQFF
NA	TRBV6-5	CASSGTDPEAFF
NA	TRBV30	CAWSRAGTGVHYGYTF
NA	TRBV5-1	CASRRLAGNTDTQYF
many	TRBV7-2	CASSRGQGATEAFF
NA	TRBV5-8	CASSGDRGGNQPQHF
NA	TRBV6-5	CASSTRLRGEQFF
once	TRBV4-3	CASSQEASGYTDTQYF
NA	TRBV7-1	CASTLGGSGGYTF
few	TRBV5-1	CASSQRQVNEQFF
NA	TRBV29-1	CTVTLGQGASAFF
few	TRBV6-1	CASSAGQRNTEAFF
many	TRBV30	CAWFGRLNTEAFF
few	TRBV4-1	CASSQGYDSYTEAFF
NA	TRBV6-5	CASRGTSGGSEQYF
once	TRBV27	CASSLQGGGFGYTF
NA	TRBV11-2	CASSGGTVSNQPQHF
NA	TRBV5-6	CASSLTQNQPQHF
few	TRBV5-1	CASSGDPGPSGYTF
NA	TRBV6-5	CATRARVSYEQYF
NA	TRBV7-6	CASSLAAGGGVGGYTF
NA	TRBV5-1	CASSLMGLNTEAFF
NA	TRBV20-1	CSARRETQYF
medium-sized	TRBV4-1	CASSQDSGREQYF
NA	TRBV5-8	CASSLEGQGGDTQYF
medium-sized	TRBV7-2	CASRARRVLGDTQYF
few	TRBV6-4	CASRQGGETGELFF
NA	TRBV5-3	CARTPCVGGGQDEQYF
NA	TRBV4-2	CASSRGGAANTGELFF
NA	TRBV5-1	CASSTTGPSYNEQFF
NA	TRBV30	CAWSDTDTSGNTIYF